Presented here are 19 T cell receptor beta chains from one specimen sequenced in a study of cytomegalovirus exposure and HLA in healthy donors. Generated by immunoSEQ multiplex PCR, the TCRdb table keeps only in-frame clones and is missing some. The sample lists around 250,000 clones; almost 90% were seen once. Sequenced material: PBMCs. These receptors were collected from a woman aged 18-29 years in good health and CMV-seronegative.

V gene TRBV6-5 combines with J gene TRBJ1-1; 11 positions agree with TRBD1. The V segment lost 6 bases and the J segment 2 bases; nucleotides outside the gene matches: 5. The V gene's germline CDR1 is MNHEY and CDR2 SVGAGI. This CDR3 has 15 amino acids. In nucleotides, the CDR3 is TGTGCCAGCAGCAAGGACAGGGGGCATAACACTGAAGCTTTCTTT. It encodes CASSKDRGHNTEAFF.

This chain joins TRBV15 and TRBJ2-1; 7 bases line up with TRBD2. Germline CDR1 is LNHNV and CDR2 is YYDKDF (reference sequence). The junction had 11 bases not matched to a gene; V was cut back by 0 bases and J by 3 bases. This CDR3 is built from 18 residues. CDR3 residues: CATSRDHAGLAGYNEQFF. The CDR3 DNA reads TGTGCCACCAGCAGAGATCACGCGGGGTTAGCGGGCTACAATGAGCAGTTCTTC.

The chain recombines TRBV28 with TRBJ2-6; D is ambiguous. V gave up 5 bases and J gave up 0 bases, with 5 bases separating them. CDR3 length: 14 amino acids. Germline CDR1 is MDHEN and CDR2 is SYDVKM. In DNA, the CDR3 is TGTGCCAGCAGTCGTAACTCTGGGGCCAACGTCCTGACTTTC. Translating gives CASSRNSGANVLTF.

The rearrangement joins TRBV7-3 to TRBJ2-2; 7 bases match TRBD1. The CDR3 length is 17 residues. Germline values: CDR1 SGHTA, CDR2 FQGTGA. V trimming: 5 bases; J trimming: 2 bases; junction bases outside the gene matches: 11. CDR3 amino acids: CASSLSPGQTNTGELFF. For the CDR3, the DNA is TGTGCCAGCAGCCTCTCCCCGGGACAGACCAACACCGGGGAGCTGTTTTTT.

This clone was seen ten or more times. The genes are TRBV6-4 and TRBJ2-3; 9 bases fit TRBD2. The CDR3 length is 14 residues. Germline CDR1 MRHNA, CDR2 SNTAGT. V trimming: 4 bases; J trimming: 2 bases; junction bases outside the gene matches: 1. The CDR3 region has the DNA TGTGCCAGCAGTGGCGGGGGGGCCACAGATACGCAGTATTTT. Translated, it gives CASSGGGATDTQYF.

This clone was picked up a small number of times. The DNA for the CDR3 is TGTGCCTGGAGTGTAACAGGGGGGAGCTATGGCTACACCTTC. As protein: CAWSVTGGSYGYTF. V is TRBV30 and J is TRBJ1-2, with 8 nucleotides matching TRBD1. V was pared by 0 bases and J by 4 bases, with 4 bases of the junction left unmatched. The CDR3 consists of 14 residues. Germline V gives CDR1 GTSNPN, CDR2 SVGIG (reference sequence).

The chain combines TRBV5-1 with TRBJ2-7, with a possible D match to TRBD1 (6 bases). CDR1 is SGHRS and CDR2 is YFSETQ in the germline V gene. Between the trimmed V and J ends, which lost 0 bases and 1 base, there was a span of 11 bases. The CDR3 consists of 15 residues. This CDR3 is CASSLASQGSYEQYF. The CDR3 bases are TGCGCCAGCAGCTTGGCTTCCCAGGGGTCCTACGAGCAGTACTTC.

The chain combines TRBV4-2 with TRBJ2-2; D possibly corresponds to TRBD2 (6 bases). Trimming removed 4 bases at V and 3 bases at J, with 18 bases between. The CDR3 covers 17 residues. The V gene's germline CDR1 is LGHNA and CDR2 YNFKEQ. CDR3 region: CASSLKVGLSDTGELFF. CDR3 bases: TGTGCCAGCAGCCTAAAGGTCGGACTATCAGACACCGGGGAGCTGTTTTTT.

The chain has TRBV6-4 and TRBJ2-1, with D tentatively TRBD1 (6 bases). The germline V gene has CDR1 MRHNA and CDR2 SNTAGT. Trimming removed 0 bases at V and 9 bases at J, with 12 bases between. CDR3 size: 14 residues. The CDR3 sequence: CASSDSNGGGEQFF. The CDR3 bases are TGTGCCAGCAGTGACTCGAATGGGGGCGGTGAGCAGTTCTTC.

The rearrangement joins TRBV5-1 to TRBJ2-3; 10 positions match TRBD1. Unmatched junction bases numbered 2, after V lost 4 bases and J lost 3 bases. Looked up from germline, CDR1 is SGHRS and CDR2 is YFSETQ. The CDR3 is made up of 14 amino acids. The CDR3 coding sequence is TGCGCCAGCAGCCGGACAGGGGGAACAGATACGCAGTATTTT. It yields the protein CASSRTGGTDTQYF.

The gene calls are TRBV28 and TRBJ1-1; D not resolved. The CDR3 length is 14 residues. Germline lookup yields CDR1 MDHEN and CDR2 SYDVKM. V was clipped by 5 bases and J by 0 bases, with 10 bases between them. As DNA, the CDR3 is TGTGCCAGCAGTCCCGGAGGCATGAACACTGAAGCTTTCTTT. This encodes CASSPGGMNTEAFF.

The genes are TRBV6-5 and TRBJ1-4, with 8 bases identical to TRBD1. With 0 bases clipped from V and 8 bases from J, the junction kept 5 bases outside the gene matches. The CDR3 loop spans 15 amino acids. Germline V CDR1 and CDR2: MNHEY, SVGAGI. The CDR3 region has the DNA TGTGCCAGCAGTTACTCGACAGGGGAGTTCGAAAAACTGTTTTTT. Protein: CASSYSTGEFEKLFF.

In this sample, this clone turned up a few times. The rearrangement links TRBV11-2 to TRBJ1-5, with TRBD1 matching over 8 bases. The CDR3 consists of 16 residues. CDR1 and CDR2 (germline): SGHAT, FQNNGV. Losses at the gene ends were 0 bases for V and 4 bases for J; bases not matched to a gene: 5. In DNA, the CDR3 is TGTGCCAGCAGCTTAGAGCGGACAGGGAGAAATCAGCCCCAGCATTTT. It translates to CASSLERTGRNQPQHF.

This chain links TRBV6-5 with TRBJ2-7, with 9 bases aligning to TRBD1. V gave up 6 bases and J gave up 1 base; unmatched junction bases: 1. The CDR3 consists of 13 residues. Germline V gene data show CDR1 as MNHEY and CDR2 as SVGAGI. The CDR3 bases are TGTGCCAGCAGGGGACAGGGATCCTACGAGCAGTACGTC. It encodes CASRGQGSYEQYV.

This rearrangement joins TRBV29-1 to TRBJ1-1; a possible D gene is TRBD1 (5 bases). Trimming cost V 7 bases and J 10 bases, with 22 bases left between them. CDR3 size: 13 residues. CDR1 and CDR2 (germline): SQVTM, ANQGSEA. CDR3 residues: CSAIYAGGSLAFF. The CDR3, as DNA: TGCAGCGCGATATACGCGGGGGGTTCTTTAGCTTTCTTT.

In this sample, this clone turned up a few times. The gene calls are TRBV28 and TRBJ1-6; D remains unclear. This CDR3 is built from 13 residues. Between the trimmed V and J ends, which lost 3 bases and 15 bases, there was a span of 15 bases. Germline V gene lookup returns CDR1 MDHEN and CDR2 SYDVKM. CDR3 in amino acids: CASSFRLGSSLHF. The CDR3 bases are TGTGCCAGCAGTTTTCGTCTCGGGTCTAGCCTCCACTTT.

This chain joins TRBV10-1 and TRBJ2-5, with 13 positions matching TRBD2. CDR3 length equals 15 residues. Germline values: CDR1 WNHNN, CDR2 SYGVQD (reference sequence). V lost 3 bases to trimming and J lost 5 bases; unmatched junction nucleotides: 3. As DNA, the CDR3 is TGCGCCAGCAGTGAAGGACTAGCGGGGGTTGAGACCCAGTACTTC. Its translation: CASSEGLAGVETQYF.

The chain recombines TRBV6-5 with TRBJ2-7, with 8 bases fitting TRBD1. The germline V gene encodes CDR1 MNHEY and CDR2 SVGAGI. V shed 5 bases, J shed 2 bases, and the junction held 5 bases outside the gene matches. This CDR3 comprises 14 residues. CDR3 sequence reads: CASSTDRATYEQYF. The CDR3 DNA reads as TGTGCCAGCAGTACGGACAGGGCCACCTACGAGCAGTACTTC.

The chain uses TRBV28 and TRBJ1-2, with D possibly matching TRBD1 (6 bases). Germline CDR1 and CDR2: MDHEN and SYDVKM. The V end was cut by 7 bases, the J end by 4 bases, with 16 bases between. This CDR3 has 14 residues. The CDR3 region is CASTTGNYAYGYTF. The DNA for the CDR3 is TGTGCCAGCACCACAGGGAATTATGCCTATGGCTACACCTTC.